Presented here are 17 T cell receptor beta chains from one specimen sequenced in a study of regulatory T cells in long-lasting Graves disease. Arm-PCR of CDR3 regions with iRepertoire HTBI primers generated TCR beta libraries. In TCRdb, the multiplex PCR reads were re-called with MiXCR into one record per CDR3 protein. The table has some 280,000 distinct CDR3 sequences, more than 20% seen once. Time point of the sample: persistent/refractory GD, antithyroid drugs over 5 years with positive TRAb. The authors made the TCR library using RNA they extracted from PBMCs. The sample was peripheral blood mononuclear cells (PBMCs), taken when the disease was refractory, from a patient treated with antithyroid drugs. All receptors derive from a female donor with Graves disease.

V usage is TRBV4-1 and J usage is TRBJ2-4; maybe TRBD2 (7 bases). The CDR3 has 16 amino acids. Trimming cost V 1 base and J 4 bases, with 14 bases left between them. From germline, CDR1 is MGHRA and CDR2 YSYEKL. CDR3 protein: CASSQGIRGGKNIQYF. CDR3 bases: TGCGCCAGCAGCCAAGGGATTAGGGGGGGAAAAAACATTCAGTACTTC.

The genes are TRBV20-1 and TRBJ2-7, with D hard to call. V was trimmed by 7 bases and J by 0 bases, leaving 7 bases between them. The CDR3 is made up of 11 amino acids. CDR1 is DFQATT, CDR2 SNEGSKA, per germline (reference sequence). In nucleotides, the CDR3 is TGCAGTGTAGGCTTCTCCTACGAGCAGTACTTC. Translating gives CSVGFSYEQYF.

V is TRBV5-1 and J is TRBJ1-1, with 7 positions matching TRBD1. Trimming removed 2 bases from V and 0 bases from J; junction bases left unmatched: 10. The length of the CDR3 is 17 residues. Germline V CDR1 and CDR2: SGHRS, YFSETQ. In DNA form, the CDR3 reads TGCGCCAGCAGCTTTGCCCGGGACAGCCTCATGAACACTGAAGCTTTCTTT. It encodes CASSFARDSLMNTEAFF.

This clonotype was observed many times. The rearrangement joins TRBV6-1 to TRBJ2-7, with a possible D match to TRBD1 (6 bases). CDR3 length: 15 residues. Germline loops: CDR1 MNHNS, CDR2 SASEGT. Trimming removed 2 bases from V and 1 base from J, with 12 bases in between. In DNA form, the CDR3 reads TGTGCCAGCAGTGAATGGGGGCCATCATCCTACGAGCAGTACTTC. As protein: CASSEWGPSSYEQYF.

V and J are TRBV2 and TRBJ2-7, with TRBD2 matching 10 bases. CDR1 and CDR2 from the germline V gene are SNHLY and FYNNEI. Losses at the gene ends were 4 bases for V and 6 bases for J; bases not matched to a gene: 3. The CDR3 has 13 amino acids. This chain's CDR3 is CASSAIAGGEQYF. The CDR3 DNA reads as TGTGCCAGCAGTGCTATAGCGGGAGGCGAGCAGTACTTC.

CDR3: CASSLDSGRTYNEQFF. For the CDR3, the DNA is TGTGCCAGCAGCTTAGATAGCGGGAGGACTTACAATGAGCAGTTCTTC. The genes are TRBV7-2 and TRBJ2-1; 10 bases line up with TRBD2. Germline V gives CDR1 SGHTA, CDR2 FQGNSA. V lost 1 base and J lost 4; bases outside the gene matches: 4. The CDR3 spans 16 residues.

This clonotype was counted ten times or more. The chain uses TRBV19 and TRBJ2-7; 9 nucleotides align to TRBD2. In germline, CDR1 is LNHDA, CDR2 SQIVND (reference sequence). V dropped 5 bases and J dropped 0; count of bases not matched to a gene: 5. The CDR3 is 15 residues long. The CDR3 here is CASSQTSGSSYEQYF. The CDR3 DNA sequence: TGTGCCAGTAGTCAGACTAGCGGCAGCTCCTACGAGCAGTACTTC.

The sample holds many counts of this clonotype. The rearrangement uses TRBV28 and TRBJ2-7; TRBD2 matches at 9 bases. V shed 5 bases and J 3 bases; nucleotides not matched to a gene: 8. Germline CDR1 MDHEN, CDR2 SYDVKM. CDR3 length: 15 amino acids. The CDR3 nucleotides are TGTGCCAGCAGTCTTATAGGGACTAGCAGCTACGAGCAGTACTTC. Amino acids: CASSLIGTSSYEQYF.

V usage is TRBV4-3 and J usage is TRBJ2-7; D assignment may be TRBD1 or TRBD2 (5 bases each). Trimming removed 1 base at V and 0 bases at J, with 13 bases between. The CDR3 totals 16 residues. Per the germline V gene, CDR1 is LGHNA and CDR2 is YSLEER. CDR3 amino acids: CASSQAGTDPSYEQYF. For the CDR3, the DNA is TGCGCCAGCAGCCAAGCTGGGACGGACCCCTCCTACGAGCAGTACTTC.

This clonotype showed up many times. The gene calls are TRBV15 and TRBJ1-1; D is perhaps TRBD1 (5 bases). Germline-derived CDR1 and CDR2 are LNHNV and YYDKDF (reference sequence). V lost 3 bases to trimming and J lost 4 bases, with 9 bases between them. The CDR3 totals 13 residues. This CDR3 is CATSRARGTEAFF. CDR3 in DNA: TGTGCCACCAGCAGGGCGAGGGGCACTGAAGCTTTCTTT.

In this sample, this clonotype turned up many times. This chain connects TRBV12-3 or TRBV12-4 to TRBJ1-4, with D perhaps TRBD1 (5 bases). The length of the CDR3 is 15 residues. Between the trimmed V and J ends, which lost 6 bases and 5 bases, there was a span of 16 bases. The chain's CDR3 is CASRQPGTGNEKLFF. The CDR3 DNA is TGTGCCAGCAGGCAACCCGGGACCGGAAATGAAAAACTGTTTTTT.

In its sample, this clonotype was seen a few times. The chain couples TRBV6-2 or TRBV6-3 to TRBJ2-6; D is perhaps TRBD1 (5 bases). Trimming pared 5 bases from V and 3 bases from J, leaving 11 bases between. The CDR3 is 15 residues long. Per the germline V gene, CDR1 is MNHEY and CDR2 is SVGEGT. The CDR3 DNA reads TGTGCCAGCAGTGTACAGGTCTATGGGGCCAACGTCCTGACTTTC. It encodes CASSVQVYGANVLTF.

V and J are TRBV11-1 and TRBJ2-5; D might be TRBD2 (6 bases). V lost 5 bases and J 4 bases, leaving 11 bases between the germline ends. This CDR3 is built from 13 residues. The germline gives CDR1 SGHAT, CDR2 FQDESV (reference sequence). The CDR3 sequence is CASSPGLSETQYF. The CDR3 nucleotides are TGTGCCAGCAGCCCGGGACTCTCAGAGACCCAGTACTTC.

This clonotype came up many times. The CDR3 loop reads CASSGTASSYEQYF. For the CDR3, the DNA is TGTGCCAGCAGCGGGACGGCGAGCTCCTACGAGCAGTACTTC. V is TRBV2 and J is TRBJ2-7; either TRBD1 or TRBD2 may fit D (5 bases each). Trimming shortened V by 6 bases and J by 0 bases, and 12 bases separated the two germline ends. This CDR3 has 14 residues. Germline V lookup: CDR1 SNHLY, CDR2 FYNNEI.

This clonotype has a single count. The chain joins TRBV10-1 to TRBJ2-7; D is perhaps TRBD1 (6 bases). This CDR3 contains 10 residues. Trimming pared 10 bases from V and 6 bases from J, leaving 10 bases between. Germline V gene data show CDR1 as WNHNN and CDR2 as SYGVQD (reference sequence). CDR3 bases: TGCGCCAAGACAGGCTGCGAGCAGTACTTC. Translated, it gives CAKTGCEQYF.

This clonotype was counted only a few times. The CDR3 region is CASSVSTSNSAYEQYF. In DNA form, the CDR3 reads TGTGCCAGTAGTGTCTCCACCTCAAACTCGGCCTACGAGCAGTACTTC. This chain connects TRBV19 to TRBJ2-7; no clear D gene. Germline CDR1 LNHDA, CDR2 SQIVND (reference sequence). CDR3 length: 16 residues. V shed 5 bases and J shed 2 bases, with 19 bases lying between them.

This clonotype turned up a few times. The V and J genes are TRBV19 and TRBJ1-1; possibly TRBD1 for D (5 bases). Germline CDR1 LNHDA, CDR2 SQIVND (reference sequence). The ends were cut back, 4 bases at V and 6 bases at J, with 9 bases in the middle. This CDR3 region has 12 residues. CDR3 bases: TGTGCCAGTAGTAGGGACGAGGCTGAAGCTTTCTTT. Translating it yields CASSRDEAEAFF.